The 22 T cell receptor beta chains below come from one sample, sequenced in a study of OX40 agonist ivuxolimab in advanced cancers. Assay used: immunoSEQ multiplex PCR; TCRdb lists only in-frame clones, some missing. The sample contains some 64,000 clones, 82% of which appear only once. The source was CD4+ or CD8+ T cells sorted from blood, collected in a trial of the OX40 agonist ivuxolimab. The receptors derive from an adult with an advanced solid tumor such as melanoma, head and neck, liver or kidney cancer.

The rearrangement joins TRBV6-5 to TRBJ1-2, with D uncertain. The length of the CDR3 is 13 residues. The V and J ends lost 6 bases and 2 bases respectively, with 10 bases between them. Germline values: CDR1 MNHEY, CDR2 SVGAGI. Written as DNA, the CDR3 is TGTGCCAGCAGCCAACAGAAAAACTATGGCTACACCTTC. This translates into CASSQQKNYGYTF.

The chain is built from TRBV9 and TRBJ2-2, with D unclear. Germline CDR1 and CDR2: SGDLS and YYNGEE. V was shortened by 0 bases and J by 7 bases, with 7 bases between the two germline ends. The CDR3 is 13 residues long. CDR3 nucleotide sequence: TGTGCCAGCAGCGTAGGGATGATCGGGGAGCTGTTTTTT. Residues: CASSVGMIGELFF.

The CDR3 DNA is TGTGCCAGCAGTTTATTATCAGGGCAAGAGACCCAGTACTTC. Translation gives CASSLLSGQETQYF. The J gene is TRBJ2-5, the V gene TRBV27; D might be TRBD1 (5 bases). The CDR3 is 14 residues long. Looked up from germline, CDR1 is MNHEY and CDR2 is SMNVEV (reference sequence). V lost 1 base to trimming and J lost 2 bases, with 8 bases between them.

The chain joins TRBV6-5 to TRBJ1-1, with TRBD1 matching 8 bases. The V gene end was trimmed by 2 bases and the J gene end by 4 bases; junction bases not matched to a gene: 3. This CDR3 is built from 14 residues. Germline assignment: CDR1 MNHEY and CDR2 SVGAGI. Here the CDR3 reads CASSYTTGATEAFF. CDR3 DNA: TGTGCCAGCAGTTACACGACAGGGGCCACTGAAGCTTTCTTT.

The chain links TRBV7-3 to TRBJ2-5; 14 positions agree with TRBD2. This CDR3 contains 16 residues. Trimming cost V 6 bases and J 4 bases; bases outside gene matches: 7. CDR1 and CDR2 from the germline V gene are SGHTA and FQGTGA. The CDR3 protein is CASSPQGLAGAETQYF. CDR3 DNA sequence: TGTGCCAGCAGTCCGCAGGGACTAGCGGGAGCAGAGACCCAGTACTTC.

V and J are TRBV7-6 and TRBJ2-5; 7 nucleotides agree with TRBD2. From germline, CDR1 is SGHVS and CDR2 FNYEAQ. The CDR3 covers 14 residues. V lost 4 bases to trimming and J lost 1 base; unmatched junction nucleotides: 3. The CDR3 loop reads CASSSGGTQETQYF. In DNA, the CDR3 is TGTGCCAGCAGCTCCGGGGGGACCCAAGAGACCCAGTACTTC.

This chain links TRBV5-4 with TRBJ2-7, with D maybe TRBD2 (5 bases). The CDR3 spans 15 residues. In germline, CDR1 is SGHNT, CDR2 YYREEE (reference sequence). Trimming took off 0 bases at V and 2 bases at J, with 12 bases between the two ends. CDR3 in DNA: TGTGCCAGCAGCTTGGGAGGGAGAGCCCCCTACGAGCAGTACTTC. As protein: CASSLGGRAPYEQYF.

This chain's CDR3 is CASSRGSNTEAFF. Written as DNA, the CDR3 is TGTGCCAGCAGCCGCGGCTCGAACACTGAAGCTTTCTTT. The chain is built from TRBV6-6 and TRBJ1-1; D ambiguous. Deletions cut 6 bases from V and 1 base from J, with 9 bases between. Germline V gene lookup returns CDR1 MNHNY and CDR2 SVGAGI (reference sequence). The CDR3 sequence is 13 residues long.

This chain uses TRBV6-6 with TRBJ2-3, with D unresolved. The germline V and J ends were trimmed by 6 bases and 2 bases, with 12 bases remaining between them. The CDR3 loop spans 14 amino acids. Germline V CDR1 and CDR2: MNHNY, SVGAGI (reference sequence). The CDR3 region is CASSPEANTDTQYF. In DNA, the CDR3 is TGTGCCAGCAGCCCGGAAGCGAACACAGATACGCAGTATTTT.

The V call is TRBV30, the J call TRBJ2-4, with TRBD1 identical over 8 bases. After removal of 0 bases from V and 6 bases from J, the junction contained 7 bases not matched to a gene. The CDR3 covers 15 residues. Per the germline V gene, CDR1 is GTSNPN and CDR2 is SVGIG (reference sequence). The CDR3, as DNA: TGTGCCTGGAGTGTACCGACAGGGGAACGAAACATTCAGTACTTC. Its translation is CAWSVPTGERNIQYF.

V and J are TRBV6-1 and TRBJ2-2, with D possibly TRBD2 on 5 matching bases. The CDR3 has 15 amino acids. The V and J ends lost 10 bases and 2 bases respectively, with 17 bases between them. Germline V gives CDR1 MNHNS, CDR2 SASEGT. The CDR3 spells CATVPTTKNTGELFF. The CDR3 nucleotides are TGTGCCACCGTTCCTACGACTAAAAACACCGGGGAGCTGTTTTTT.

The CDR3 region has the DNA TGTGCCATCAGTGAAGCGGGGGAGAACACCGGGGAGCTGTTTTTT. It codes for CAISEAGENTGELFF. V gene TRBV10-3 combines with J gene TRBJ2-2, with 8 bases lining up with TRBD2. J lost 1 base, V lost 3 bases, and 1 base had no gene match. CDR1 ENHRY and CDR2 SYGVKD come from the germline V gene. This CDR3 has 15 amino acids.

This rearrangement joins TRBV30 to TRBJ2-7; D gene uncertain. The CDR3 has 13 amino acids. Germline CDR1 is GTSNPN and CDR2 is SVGIG (reference sequence). V lost 2 bases and J lost 9, with 17 bases in between. Here the CDR3 reads CAWSQSARSWQYF. As DNA, the CDR3 is TGTGCCTGGAGTCAATCAGCTCGGTCGTGGCAGTACTTC.

This clone was recorded a few times. V and J are TRBV6-5 and TRBJ1-2; TRBD1 agrees at 8 bases. Per germline, CDR1 MNHEY and CDR2 SVGAGI. The V segment lost 7 bases and the J segment 7 bases; nucleotides outside the gene matches: 8. The CDR3 loop spans 13 amino acids. The CDR3 region has the DNA TGTGCCAGCAAACCTGACAGGGGTGCTGGCTACACCTTC. It is translated as CASKPDRGAGYTF.

The CDR3 region is CASSLRGLADLNTDTQYF. DNA for the CDR3: TGTGCCAGCAGCTTGAGGGGTTTAGCGGACCTGAACACAGATACGCAGTATTTT. V is TRBV5-4 and J is TRBJ2-3; possibly TRBD2 for D (6 bases). V was pared by 1 base and J by 2 bases, with 20 bases between. Germline assignment: CDR1 SGHNT and CDR2 YYREEE (reference sequence). The CDR3 sequence is 18 residues long.

This chain links TRBV29-1 with TRBJ1-1, with a weak D call TRBD1 (6 bases). Germline CDR1 and CDR2: SQVTM and ANQGSEA. Trimming cost V 4 bases and J 1 base, with 13 bases left between them. This CDR3 region has 14 residues. CDR3 loop: CSVVNRVANTEAFF. Written as DNA, the CDR3 is TGCAGCGTTGTTAACAGGGTCGCGAACACTGAAGCTTTCTTT.

The chain uses TRBV7-2 and TRBJ1-5; D perhaps matches TRBD1 (5 bases). The CDR3 sequence is 15 residues long. Germline CDR1 and CDR2: SGHTA and FQGNSA. With 1 base removed from V and 3 bases from J, the gap between germline ends came to 10 bases. DNA of the CDR3: TGTGCCAGCAGCTTAGTAACAGGCCTCAATCAGCCCCAGCATTTT. Its protein product is CASSLVTGLNQPQHF.

The chain is built from TRBV10-3 and TRBJ2-1; D possibly corresponds to TRBD2 (7 bases). CDR1 is ENHRY, CDR2 SYGVKD, per germline. The germline V and J ends were trimmed by 7 bases and 2 bases, with 15 bases remaining between them. The CDR3 runs to 15 residues. In DNA, the CDR3 is TGTGCCATCACCACCGGGGGGCAAACCTACAATGAGCAGTTCTTC. Its translation is CAITTGGQTYNEQFF.

This chain connects TRBV28 to TRBJ2-7; 8 bases line up with TRBD2. CDR1 is MDHEN, CDR2 SYDVKM, per germline. CDR3 length: 16 amino acids. V gave up 5 bases and J gave up 3 bases; unmatched junction bases: 12. Here the CDR3 reads CASSPPYGREVYEQYF. Here the CDR3 DNA reads TGTGCCAGCAGTCCTCCCTACGGGCGGGAGGTCTACGAGCAGTACTTC.

The CDR3 region has the DNA TGCGCCAGCAGTGAGTCGGAAAGGAATCAGCCCCAGCATTTT. Translation gives CASSESERNQPQHF. The rearrangement joins TRBV10-2 to TRBJ1-5; D is unclear. This CDR3 contains 14 residues. Trimming cost V 0 bases and J 4 bases, with 7 bases left between them. The germline gives CDR1 WSHSY, CDR2 SAAADI.

J is TRBJ2-2 and V is TRBV29-1, with D possibly TRBD2 on 5 matching bases. The CDR3 totals 13 residues. Germline-derived CDR1 and CDR2 are SQVTM and ANQGSEA. V was pared by 3 bases and J by 8 bases, with 13 bases between. The CDR3 bases are TGCAGCGTTGATGAGGGTGGAGCTGGGGAGCTGTTTTTT. It specifies CSVDEGGAGELFF.

The chain recombines TRBV27 with TRBJ2-1, with 11 bases matching TRBD1. V gave up 6 bases and J gave up 5 bases; unmatched junction bases: 6. CDR1 is MNHEY and CDR2 is SMNVEV in the germline V gene (reference sequence). This CDR3 has 15 residues. CDR3 DNA: TGTGCCAGCAGCCCATTGGACAGGGGGCACAATGAGCAGTTCTTC. Translating gives CASSPLDRGHNEQFF.